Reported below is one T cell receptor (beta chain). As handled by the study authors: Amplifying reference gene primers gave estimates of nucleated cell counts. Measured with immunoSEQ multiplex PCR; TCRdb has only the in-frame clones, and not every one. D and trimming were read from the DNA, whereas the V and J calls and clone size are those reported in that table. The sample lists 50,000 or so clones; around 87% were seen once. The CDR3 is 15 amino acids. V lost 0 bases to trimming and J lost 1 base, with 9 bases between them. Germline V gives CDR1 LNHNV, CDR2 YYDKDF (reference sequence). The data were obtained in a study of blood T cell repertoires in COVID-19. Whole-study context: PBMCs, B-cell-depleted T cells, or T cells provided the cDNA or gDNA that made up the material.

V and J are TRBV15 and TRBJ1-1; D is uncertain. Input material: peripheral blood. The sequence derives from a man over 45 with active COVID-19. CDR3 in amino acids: CATSRDGAPNTEAFF. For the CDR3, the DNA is TGTGCCACCAGCAGAGATGGAGCTCCGAACACTGAAGCTTTCTTT.